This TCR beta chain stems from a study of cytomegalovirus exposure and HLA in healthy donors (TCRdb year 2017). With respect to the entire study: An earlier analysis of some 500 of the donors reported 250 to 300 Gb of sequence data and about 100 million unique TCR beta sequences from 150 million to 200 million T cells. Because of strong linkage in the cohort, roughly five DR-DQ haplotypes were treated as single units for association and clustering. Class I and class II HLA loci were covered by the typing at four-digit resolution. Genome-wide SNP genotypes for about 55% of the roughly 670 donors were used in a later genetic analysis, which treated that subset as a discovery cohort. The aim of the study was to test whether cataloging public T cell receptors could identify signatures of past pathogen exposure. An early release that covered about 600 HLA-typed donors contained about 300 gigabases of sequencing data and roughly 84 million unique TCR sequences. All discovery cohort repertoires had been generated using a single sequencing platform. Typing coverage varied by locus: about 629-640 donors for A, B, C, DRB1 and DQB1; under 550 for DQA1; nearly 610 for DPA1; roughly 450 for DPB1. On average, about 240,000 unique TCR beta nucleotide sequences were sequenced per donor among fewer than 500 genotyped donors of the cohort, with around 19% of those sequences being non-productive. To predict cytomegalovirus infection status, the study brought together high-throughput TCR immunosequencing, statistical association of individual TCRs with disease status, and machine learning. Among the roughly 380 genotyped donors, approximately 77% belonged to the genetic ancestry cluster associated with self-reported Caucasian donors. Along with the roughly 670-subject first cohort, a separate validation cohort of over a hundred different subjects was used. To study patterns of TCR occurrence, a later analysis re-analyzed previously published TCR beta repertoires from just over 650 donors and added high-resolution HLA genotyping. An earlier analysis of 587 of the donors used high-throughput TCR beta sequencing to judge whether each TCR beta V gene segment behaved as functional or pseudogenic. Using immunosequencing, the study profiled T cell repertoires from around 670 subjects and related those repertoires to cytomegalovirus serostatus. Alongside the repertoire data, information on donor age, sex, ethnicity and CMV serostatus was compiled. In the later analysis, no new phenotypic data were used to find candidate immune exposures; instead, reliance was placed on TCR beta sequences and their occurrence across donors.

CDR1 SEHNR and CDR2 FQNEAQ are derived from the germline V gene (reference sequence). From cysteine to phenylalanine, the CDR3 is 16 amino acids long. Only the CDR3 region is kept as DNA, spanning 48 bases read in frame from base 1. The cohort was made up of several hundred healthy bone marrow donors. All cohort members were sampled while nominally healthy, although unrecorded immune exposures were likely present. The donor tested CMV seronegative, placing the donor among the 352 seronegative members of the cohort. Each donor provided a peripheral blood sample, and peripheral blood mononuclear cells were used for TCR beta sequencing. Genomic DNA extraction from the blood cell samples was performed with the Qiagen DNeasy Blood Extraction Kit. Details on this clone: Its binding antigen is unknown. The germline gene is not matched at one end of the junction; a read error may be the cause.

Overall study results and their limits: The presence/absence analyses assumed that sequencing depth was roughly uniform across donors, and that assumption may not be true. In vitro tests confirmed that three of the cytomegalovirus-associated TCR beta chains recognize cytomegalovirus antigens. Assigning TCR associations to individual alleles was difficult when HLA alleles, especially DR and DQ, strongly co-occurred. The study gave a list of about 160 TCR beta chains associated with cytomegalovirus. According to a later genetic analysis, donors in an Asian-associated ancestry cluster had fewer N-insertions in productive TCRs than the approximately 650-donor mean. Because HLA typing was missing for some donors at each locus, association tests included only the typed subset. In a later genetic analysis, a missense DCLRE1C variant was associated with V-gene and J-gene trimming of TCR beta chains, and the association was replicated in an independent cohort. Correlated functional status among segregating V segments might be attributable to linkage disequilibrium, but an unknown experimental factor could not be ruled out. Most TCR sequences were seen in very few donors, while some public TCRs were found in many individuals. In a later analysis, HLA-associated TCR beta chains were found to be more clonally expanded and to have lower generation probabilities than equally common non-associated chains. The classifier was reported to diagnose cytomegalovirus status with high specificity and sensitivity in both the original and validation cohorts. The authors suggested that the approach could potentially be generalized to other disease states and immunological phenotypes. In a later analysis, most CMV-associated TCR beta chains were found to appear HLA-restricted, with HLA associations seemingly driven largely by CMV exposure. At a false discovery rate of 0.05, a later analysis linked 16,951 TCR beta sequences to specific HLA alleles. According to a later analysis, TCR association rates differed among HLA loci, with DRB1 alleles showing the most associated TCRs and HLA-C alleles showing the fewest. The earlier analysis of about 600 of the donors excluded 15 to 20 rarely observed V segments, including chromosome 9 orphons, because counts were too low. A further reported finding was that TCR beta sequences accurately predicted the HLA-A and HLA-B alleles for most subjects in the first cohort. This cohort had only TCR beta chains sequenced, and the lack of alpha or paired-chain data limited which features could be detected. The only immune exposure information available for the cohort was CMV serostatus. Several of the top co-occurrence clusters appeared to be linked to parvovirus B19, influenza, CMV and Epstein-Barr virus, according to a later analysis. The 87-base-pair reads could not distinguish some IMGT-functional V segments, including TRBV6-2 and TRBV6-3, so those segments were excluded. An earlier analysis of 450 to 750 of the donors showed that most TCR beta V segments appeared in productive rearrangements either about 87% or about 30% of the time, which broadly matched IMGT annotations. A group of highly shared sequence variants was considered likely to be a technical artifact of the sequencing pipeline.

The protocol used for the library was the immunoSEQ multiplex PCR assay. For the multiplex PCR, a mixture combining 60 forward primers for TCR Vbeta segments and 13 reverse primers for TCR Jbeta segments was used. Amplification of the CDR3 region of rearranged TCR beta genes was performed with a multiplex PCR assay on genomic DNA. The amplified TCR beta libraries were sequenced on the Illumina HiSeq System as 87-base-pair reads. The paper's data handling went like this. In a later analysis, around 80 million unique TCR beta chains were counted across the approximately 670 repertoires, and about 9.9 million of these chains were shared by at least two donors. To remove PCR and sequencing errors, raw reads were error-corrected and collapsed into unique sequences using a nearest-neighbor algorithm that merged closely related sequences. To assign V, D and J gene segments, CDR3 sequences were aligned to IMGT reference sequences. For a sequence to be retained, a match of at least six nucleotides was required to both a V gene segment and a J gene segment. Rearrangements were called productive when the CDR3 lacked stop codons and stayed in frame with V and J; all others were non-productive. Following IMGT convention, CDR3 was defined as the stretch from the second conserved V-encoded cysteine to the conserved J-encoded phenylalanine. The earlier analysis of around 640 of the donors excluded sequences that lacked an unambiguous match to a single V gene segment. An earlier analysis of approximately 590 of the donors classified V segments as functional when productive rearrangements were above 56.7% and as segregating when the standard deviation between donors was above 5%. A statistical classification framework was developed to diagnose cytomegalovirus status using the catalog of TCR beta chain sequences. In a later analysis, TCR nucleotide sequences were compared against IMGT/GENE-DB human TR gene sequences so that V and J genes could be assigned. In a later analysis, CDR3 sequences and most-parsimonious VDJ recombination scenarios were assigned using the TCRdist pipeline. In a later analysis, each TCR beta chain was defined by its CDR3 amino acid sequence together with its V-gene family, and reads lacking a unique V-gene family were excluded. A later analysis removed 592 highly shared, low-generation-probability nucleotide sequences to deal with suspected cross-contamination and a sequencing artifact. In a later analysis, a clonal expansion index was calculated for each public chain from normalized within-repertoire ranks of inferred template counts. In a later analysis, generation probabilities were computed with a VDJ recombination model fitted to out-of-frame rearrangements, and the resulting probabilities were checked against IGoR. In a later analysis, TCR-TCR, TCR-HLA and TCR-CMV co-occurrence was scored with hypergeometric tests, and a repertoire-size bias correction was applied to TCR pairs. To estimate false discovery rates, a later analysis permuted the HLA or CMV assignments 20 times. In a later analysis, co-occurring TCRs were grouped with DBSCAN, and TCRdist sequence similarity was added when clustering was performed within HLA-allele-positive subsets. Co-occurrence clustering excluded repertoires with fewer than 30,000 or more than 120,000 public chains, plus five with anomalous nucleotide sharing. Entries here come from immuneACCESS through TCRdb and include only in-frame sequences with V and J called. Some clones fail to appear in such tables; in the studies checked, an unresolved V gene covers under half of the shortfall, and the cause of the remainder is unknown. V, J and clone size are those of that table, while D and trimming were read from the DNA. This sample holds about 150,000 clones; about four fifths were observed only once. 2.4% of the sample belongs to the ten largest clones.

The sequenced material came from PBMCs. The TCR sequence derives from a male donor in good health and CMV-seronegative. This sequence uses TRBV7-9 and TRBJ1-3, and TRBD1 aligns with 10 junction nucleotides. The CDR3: CSSSLDRGFSGNTIYF. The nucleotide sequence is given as TGTTCCAGCAGCTTGGACAGGGGGTTCTCTGGAAACACCATATATTTT.